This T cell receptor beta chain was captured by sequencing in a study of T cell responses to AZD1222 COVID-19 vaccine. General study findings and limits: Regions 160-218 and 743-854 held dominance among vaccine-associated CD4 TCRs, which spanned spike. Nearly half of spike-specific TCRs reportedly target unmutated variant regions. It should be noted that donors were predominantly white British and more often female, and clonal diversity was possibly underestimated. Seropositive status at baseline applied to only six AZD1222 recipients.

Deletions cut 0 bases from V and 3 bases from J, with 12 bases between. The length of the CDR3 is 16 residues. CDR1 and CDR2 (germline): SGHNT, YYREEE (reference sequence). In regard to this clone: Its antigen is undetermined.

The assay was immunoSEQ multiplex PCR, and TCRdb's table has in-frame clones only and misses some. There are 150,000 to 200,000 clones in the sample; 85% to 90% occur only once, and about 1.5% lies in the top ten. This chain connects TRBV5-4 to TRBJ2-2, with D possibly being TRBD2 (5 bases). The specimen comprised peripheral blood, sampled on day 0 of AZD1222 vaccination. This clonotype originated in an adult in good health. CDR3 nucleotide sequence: TGTGCCAGCAGCTTGGATCGGGATATTGACACCGGGGAGCTGTTTTTT. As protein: CASSLDRDIDTGELFF.